Given below is one TCR beta chain in context. PCR involved 60 Vbeta and 13 Jbeta primers. Assay: immunoSEQ multiplex PCR; the TCRdb copy retains only in-frame clones and omits some. This repertoire includes roughly 120,000 clones. These data originate in a study of cytomegalovirus exposure and HLA in healthy donors. Germline V gives CDR1 SNHLY, CDR2 FYNNEI. The length of the CDR3 is 17 residues. Trimming removed 4 bases from V and 1 base from J; junction bases left unmatched: 7. The clonotype comes from a man aged 35-49 years in good health and CMV-seronegative. Sequencing used PBMCs. The rearrangement joins TRBV2 to TRBJ2-2; 9 positions match TRBD2. The CDR3 is CASSGDSGRLNTGELFF. DNA for the CDR3: TGTGCCAGCAGTGGTGATAGCGGGAGATTGAACACCGGGGAGCTGTTTTTT.